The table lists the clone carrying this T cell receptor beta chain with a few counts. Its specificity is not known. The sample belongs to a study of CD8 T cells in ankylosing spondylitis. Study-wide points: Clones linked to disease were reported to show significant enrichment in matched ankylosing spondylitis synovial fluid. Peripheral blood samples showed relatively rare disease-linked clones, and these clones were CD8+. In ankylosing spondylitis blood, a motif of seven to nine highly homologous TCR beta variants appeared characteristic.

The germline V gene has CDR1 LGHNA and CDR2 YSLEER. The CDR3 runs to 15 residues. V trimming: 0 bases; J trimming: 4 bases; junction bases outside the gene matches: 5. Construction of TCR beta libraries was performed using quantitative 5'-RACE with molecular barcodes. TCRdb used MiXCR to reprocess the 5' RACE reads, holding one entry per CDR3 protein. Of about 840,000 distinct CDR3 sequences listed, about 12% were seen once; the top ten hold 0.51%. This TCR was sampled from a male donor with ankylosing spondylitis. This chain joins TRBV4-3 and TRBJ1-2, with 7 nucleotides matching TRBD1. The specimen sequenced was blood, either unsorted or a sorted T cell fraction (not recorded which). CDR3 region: CASSQDTGQLYGYTF. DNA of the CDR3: TGCGCCAGCAGCCAAGATACGGGACAGCTCTATGGCTACACCTTC.